This is a list of T cell receptor beta chains from one sample in a study of blood T cell repertoires in COVID-19. The repertoire was sequenced with immunoSEQ multiplex PCR; TCRdb's copy has only in-frame clones and lacks some. This table holds about 150,000 clones, roughly 90% found once. What was sequenced was peripheral blood. Source of these receptors: a man between 60 and 75 years old with active or convalescent COVID-19. CDR3s include the opening cysteine and the closing phenylalanine or tryptophan. Clone size appears in some rows only: once, few, many, or a class for an expanded clone.

>NA|TRBJ2-5|TRBV27
CVSQRGNQETQYF
>NA|TRBJ1-1|TRBV7-9
CASSWYTENTEAFF
>NA|TRBJ2-7|TRBV20-1
CSPGQSYEQYF
>NA|TRBJ2-7|TRBV20-1
CSASGGQYPYEQYF
>NA|TRBJ2-7|TRBV30
CAWSAPLPSSYEQYF
>once|TRBJ2-3|TRBV3-1/TRBV3-2
CASSHHGQGTDTQYF
>NA|TRBJ1-6|TRBV6-6
CASREEGGPALLHF
>NA|TRBJ1-6|TRBV28
CASKNGGTNSPLHF
>NA|TRBJ1-6|TRBV7-9
CASQGANNSPLHF
>NA|TRBJ1-2|TRBV7-9
CASSLWAGVNYGYTF
>NA|TRBJ2-7|TRBV28
CASRRSGTYEQYF
>NA|TRBJ2-2|TRBV3-1/TRBV3-2
CASSPIGAGNTGELFF
>NA|TRBJ2-7|TRBV5-1
CASSRDSTSSYEQYF